This TCR beta chain was sequenced for a study of regulatory T cells in long-lasting Graves disease. Regarding the study as a whole: Among the persistent patients, fewer than 3,000 public clonotypes were shared, more than the roughly 970 shared among new patients.

Through Arm-PCR of CDR3 regions and iRepertoire HTBI primers, TCR beta libraries were built. TCRdb independently ran MiXCR on the multiplex PCR reads; one entry per CDR3 protein. The repertoire includes 500,000 to 700,000 distinct CDR3 sequences, about 16% of them detected once, and around a sixth sits in the top ten. In its sample, this clonotype was seen many times. The antigen is not known. J lost 4 bases, V lost 4 bases, and 10 bases had no gene match. Germline loops: CDR1 SEHNR, CDR2 FQNEAQ (reference sequence). The CDR3 has 16 amino acids. Described time point: newly diagnosed GD, antithyroid drugs for less than 3 months. Construction of the TCR library relied on RNA isolated from PBMCs. These records were also assigned to another study, of T cells in Graves' hyperthyroidism and ophthalmopathy. From that study: The HTBI primer set was used in a first-round RT-PCR of the TCR CDR3.

The gene calls are TRBV7-9 and TRBJ2-5, with TRBD1 matching over 9 bases. The source is a young woman with Graves disease. Sequenced material: peripheral blood mononuclear cells (PBMCs), taken at new diagnosis, from a patient treated with antithyroid drugs. The CDR3 bases are TGTGCCAGCAGCTACGGCTCCGGGACAGGGCGAGAGACCCAGTACTTC. This codes for CASSYGSGTGRETQYF.